This record covers a single T cell receptor (beta chain). Its target is not known. The entry originates in a study of cytomegalovirus exposure and HLA in healthy donors. With 60 Vbeta and 13 Jbeta primers, the PCR was carried out. TCRdb keeps only in-frame clones here, not all; method: immunoSEQ multiplex PCR. Among more than 200,000 clones listed, 65% to 80% were seen once. Broader study findings: Reportedly, a later analysis found an Asian-associated ancestry cluster had fewer N-insertions than the approximately 670-donor mean. Excluded were some V segments that proved indistinguishable, including TRBV6-2 and TRBV6-3.

CDR1 is MGHDK and CDR2 is SYGVNS in the germline V gene. CDR3 size: 15 residues. V lost 1 base and J 2 bases, leaving 8 bases between the germline ends. Sequencing input: PBMCs. The chain joins TRBV25-1 to TRBJ2-2; no clear D. The TCR originated in a girl aged 2-10 years in good health and CMV-seronegative. CDR3 sequence: CASSELGANTGELFF. CDR3 coding DNA: TGTGCCAGCAGTGAATTGGGCGCTAACACCGGGGAGCTGTTTTTT.